The rows below give T cell receptor beta chains drawn from one sample of a study of blood T cell repertoires in COVID-19. Libraries were prepared by immunoSEQ multiplex PCR; TCRdb keeps only in-frame clonotypes and omits some of them. The data contain about 150,000 clones, 65% to 85% of them seen just once; the ten biggest clones take up less than 9%. Material: peripheral blood. These receptors came from a man in his thirties or forties with COVID-19, enrolled during active disease. Each CDR3 is given with its conserved first and last residue. Each record gives: V gene, CDR3 protein.

TRBV7-8	CASSGRTGPRNTQYF
TRBV20-1	CSASGGGRANWFF
TRBV25-1	CASSADRILGEQYF
TRBV30	CAWSSGQVYGYTF
TRBV27	CASSFRWTNTGELFF
TRBV19	CASTPGGAYGYTF
TRBV30	CAWSVSEMAQHF
TRBV6-5	CASALDRIGGYTF
TRBV10-2	CASSGQGDLSEAFF
TRBV28	CASTAGAYEKLFF
TRBV10-3	CAISENRGGGTQYF
TRBV7-9	CASSPTTGQGHTF
TRBV7-9	CASSSRRVAGHTDTQYF
TRBV10-3	CAISSATGELFF
TRBV10-1	CASSAGSDAGEQYF
TRBV4-2	CASSQAKPGLAGGETQYF
TRBV29-1	CSVRDSLNEKLFF
TRBV5-1	CASSWTSGMGETQYF
TRBV7-7	CASSPRTSGRGEQFF
TRBV11-3	CASSLGETGELFF
TRBV7-9	CASSRDRDWYEAFF
TRBV7-2	CASSSGRGPRPQHF
TRBV5-4	CASSPHGQGYEQYF
TRBV6-6	CASTLSVTAGGYEQYF
TRBV6-5	CASSSADVPPTADQYF
TRBV10-3	CAISPPAVGTGGYTF
TRBV29-1	CSVVGAGYQLNTEAFF
TRBV24-1	CATSDPTGREQFF
TRBV27	CASRDNNNSPLHF
TRBV27	CASSWDRANSPLHF
TRBV11-2	CASSYRLAGAADTQYF
TRBV15	CATSRDRDSGVPLHF
TRBV7-3	CASSSGTGTYEQYF
TRBV25-1	CASRGRAGNEKLFF
TRBV5-8	CASNLPVGGNQPQHF
TRBV9	CASSVTENYGYTF
TRBV5-3	CARSLVGREGVDTQYF
TRBV28	CASSSRMAFF
TRBV27	CASSHGTGGAGANVLTF
TRBV6-5	CASSFRDSREAFF
TRBV28	CASILQRGGAGEQYF
TRBV7-2	CASSSGQYNSPLHF
TRBV6-2/TRBV6-3	CASSHSGRGLREQYF
TRBV7-6	CASSLQGDEQYF
TRBV28	CAGTGARGNQPQHF
TRBV20-1	CSAGQETQYF
TRBV7-9	CASRKDRGLGGYTF
TRBV6-5	CASSWGQESYEQYF
TRBV28	CASSPGLANTGELFF
TRBV10-3	CAISEKSANTGELFF
TRBV24-1	CATKWRFRISTDTQYF
TRBV7-9	CASRGRAGAYEQYF
TRBV28	CASSLWGPGGRGRYEQYF
TRBV6-5	CASSYLAGDTGELFF
TRBV7-8	CASSLDSAYSSYNEQFF
TRBV7-3	CASSLAGLTTYEQYF